Listed below are T cell receptor beta chains from one sample, sequenced in a study of Ad26.COV2.S vaccination and SARS-CoV-2 variants. Clones were read by immunoSEQ multiplex PCR, and TCRdb kept only the in-frame ones, dropping some. The data show about 350,000 clones, 70% to 90% seen once. The input for sequencing was peripheral blood, taken in a trial of Ad26.COV2.S vaccine versus placebo. The receptors here all came from a person between 18 and 60 years old who received the Ad26.COV2.S COVID-19 vaccine or a placebo. Both conserved end residues are part of each CDR3. Fields, in order: CDR3 protein, CDR3 DNA, J gene, V gene, clone size, D gene. D genes are given only for firm matches. For some rows the clone size is stated as once, few or many, or as a class when expanded; others skip it.

CASSDVGGGVTDTQYF TGTGCCAGCAGCGACGTAGGTGGGGGGGTGACAGATACGCAGTATTTT TRBJ2-3 TRBV9 once TRBD2
CASSSGLAVNIQYF TGTGCCAGCAGCTCGGGACTAGCGGTAAACATTCAGTACTTC TRBJ2-4 TRBV7-9 NA TRBD2
CAWSVRGLGIAKNIQYF TGTGCCTGGAGTGTACGAGGGTTAGGGATAGCCAAAAACATTCAGTACTTC TRBJ2-4 TRBV30 NA NA
CASSQGGSTQYF TGTGCCAGCAGCCAGGGAGGGAGTACGCAGTATTTT TRBJ2-3 TRBV7-9 NA TRBD2
CASSTTSGGATDTQYF TGTGCCAGCAGCACCACTAGCGGGGGGGCCACAGATACGCAGTATTTT TRBJ2-3 TRBV7-2 NA TRBD2
CASSPRRDNSPLHF TGTGCCAGCTCACCACGCAGGGATAATTCACCCCTCCACTTT TRBJ1-6 TRBV18 NA NA
CASSPTGREPQHF TGTGCCAGCAGCCCTACGGGACGGGAGCCCCAGCATTTT TRBJ1-5 TRBV11-2 NA NA
CAWSHIRGRWGYGYTF TGTGCCTGGAGCCATATCAGGGGGCGGTGGGGCTATGGCTACACCTTC TRBJ1-2 TRBV30 NA TRBD1
CASSMGVRLAGAPGAFF TGTGCCAGTAGTATGGGCGTCCGACTAGCGGGGGCGCCTGGGGCGTTCTTC TRBJ2-1 TRBV19 NA TRBD2
CASSSRGAMGGYTF TGTGCCTCCTCCTCGAGGGGCGCTATGGGTGGCTACACCTTC TRBJ1-2 TRBV30 NA NA
CSVLPGLAGGLSYNEQFF TGCAGCGTACTGCCGGGACTAGCGGGGGGCCTTTCCTACAATGAGCAGTTCTTC TRBJ2-1 TRBV29-1 NA TRBD2
CASSVAGAQETQYF TGTGCCAGCAGTGTAGCGGGGGCCCAAGAGACCCAGTACTTC TRBJ2-5 TRBV2 NA TRBD2
CASSHDGPNTEAFF TGTGCCAGCAGCCACGACGGACCGAACACTGAAGCTTTCTTT TRBJ1-1 TRBV11-3 few NA
CASSLPGQGDYEQYF TGTGCCAGCAGCCTCCCGGGACAGGGAGACTACGAGCAGTACTTC TRBJ2-7 TRBV7-2 NA TRBD1
CASSPWGNNQPQHF TGTGCCAGTAGTCCTTGGGGGAACAATCAGCCCCAGCATTTT TRBJ1-5 TRBV19 NA NA
CASSTSPGQGAYEQYF TGTGCCAGCTCGACCAGTCCGGGACAGGGGGCTTACGAGCAGTACTTC TRBJ2-7 TRBV18 NA TRBD1
CASSVQGNYEQYF TGTGCCAGCAGCGTACAGGGGAACTACGAGCAGTACTTC TRBJ2-7 TRBV6-6 NA TRBD1
CASSLSTMTSPYGYTF TGTGCCAGCAGTTTATCGACCATGACGTCTCCTTATGGCTACACCTTC TRBJ1-2 TRBV27 once NA
CASSLVGADTQYF TGTGCCAGCAGCTTAGTGGGGGCAGATACGCAGTATTTT TRBJ2-3 TRBV7-2 NA NA
CASSLAIRLGDRRAEAFF TGCGCCAGCAGCTTGGCCATTAGGTTGGGTGACAGGCGGGCTGAAGCTTTCTTT TRBJ1-1 TRBV5-1 once NA
CASSLGGGDNSPLHF TGCGCCAGCAGCTTGGGGGGGGGAGATAATTCACCCCTCCACTTT TRBJ1-6 TRBV5-1 NA NA
CASSQWGGWNTGELFF TGTGCCAGCAGCCAGTGGGGGGGCTGGAACACCGGGGAGCTGTTTTTT TRBJ2-2 TRBV7-2 NA NA
CATQGNTSNQPQHF TGTGCCACGCAGGGGAATACGAGCAATCAGCCCCAGCATTTT TRBJ1-5 TRBV24-1 NA NA
CASSFAGLSYEQYF TGTGCCAGCAGTTTTGCGGGTCTGTCCTACGAGCAGTACTTC TRBJ2-7 TRBV28 NA NA
CATRGTINYGYTF TGTGCCACCAGGGGGACAATCAACTATGGCTACACCTTC TRBJ1-2 TRBV10-3 NA TRBD1
CASSQVGGGELSPQHF TGTGCCAGCAGCCAAGTAGGAGGGGGTGAGTTATCGCCCCAGCATTTT TRBJ1-5 TRBV4-2 once NA
CASSLGQGANSPLHF TGTGCCAGCAGCTTGGGACAGGGGGCAAATTCACCCCTCCACTTT TRBJ1-6 TRBV5-5 NA TRBD1
CSASVSRSKYGYTF TGCAGTGCTAGTGTCTCCAGATCGAAGTATGGCTACACCTTC TRBJ1-2 TRBV20-1 NA NA
CASSPSKIEQFF TGTGCCAGCTCACCGTCCAAGATTGAGCAGTTCTTC TRBJ2-1 TRBV18 NA NA
CASSLRPGRLAFF TGTGCCAGCAGTTTAAGGCCGGGGAGATTGGCTTTCTTT TRBJ1-1 TRBV27 few NA
CASTPEGREWYEQYF TGTGCCAGTACCCCGGAGGGTAGGGAATGGTACGAGCAGTACTTC TRBJ2-7 TRBV6-5 NA NA
CASINPGSPTNYGYTF TGTGCCAGCATAAACCCAGGGAGCCCCACTAACTATGGCTACACCTTC TRBJ1-2 TRBV2 NA NA
CASSRKLTTTGELFF TGTGCCAGCAGTCGGAAGCTGACAACCACCGGGGAGCTGTTTTTT TRBJ2-2 TRBV21-1 NA NA
CASSLAVVLAGVRDTQYF TGCGCCAGCAGCTTGGCGGTGGTACTAGCGGGAGTAAGGGATACGCAGTATTTT TRBJ2-3 TRBV5-1 NA TRBD2
CASQARQRGTDTQYF TGTGCCAGCCAAGCCAGACAACGAGGAACAGATACGCAGTATTTT TRBJ2-3 TRBV3-1/TRBV3-2 NA NA
CASSLGQNYGYTF TGTGCCAGCAGTTTAGGACAGAACTATGGCTACACCTTC TRBJ1-2 TRBV12-3/TRBV12-4 NA NA
CASSIGQVDEQFF TGTGCCAGCAGTATCGGACAGGTGGATGAGCAGTTCTTC TRBJ2-1 TRBV27 NA TRBD1